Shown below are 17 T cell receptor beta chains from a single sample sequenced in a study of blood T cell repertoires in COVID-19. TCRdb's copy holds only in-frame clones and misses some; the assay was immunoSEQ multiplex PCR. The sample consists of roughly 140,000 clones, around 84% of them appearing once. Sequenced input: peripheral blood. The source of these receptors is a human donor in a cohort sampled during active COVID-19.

CDR3 in amino acids: CASGRESTDTQYF. CDR3 nucleotide sequence: TGTGCCAGCGGGCGGGAGAGCACAGATACGCAGTATTTT. The V and J genes are TRBV2 and TRBJ2-3; 7 bases agree with TRBD2. The J segment lost 0 bases and the V segment lost 8 bases, leaving 2 bases of the junction unmatched. The CDR3 sequence is 13 residues long. Germline CDR1 reads SNHLY; CDR2 reads FYNNEI.

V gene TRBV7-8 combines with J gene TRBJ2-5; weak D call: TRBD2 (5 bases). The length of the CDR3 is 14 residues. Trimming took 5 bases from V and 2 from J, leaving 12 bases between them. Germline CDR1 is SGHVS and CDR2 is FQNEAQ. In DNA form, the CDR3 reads TGTGCCAGCAGCCCCTGGCCGGGGCAAGAGACCCAGTACTTC. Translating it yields CASSPWPGQETQYF.

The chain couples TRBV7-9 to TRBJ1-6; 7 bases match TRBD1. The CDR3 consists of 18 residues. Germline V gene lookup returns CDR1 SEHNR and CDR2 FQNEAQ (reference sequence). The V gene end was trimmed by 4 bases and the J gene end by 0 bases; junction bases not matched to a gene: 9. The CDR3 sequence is CASSSWTGLSSYNSPLHF. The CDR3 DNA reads TGTGCCAGCAGCTCCTGGACAGGACTGAGCTCCTATAATTCACCCCTCCACTTT.

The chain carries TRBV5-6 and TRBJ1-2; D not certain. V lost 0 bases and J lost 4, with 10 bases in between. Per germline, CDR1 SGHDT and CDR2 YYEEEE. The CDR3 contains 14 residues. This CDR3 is CASSLGEWGYGYTF. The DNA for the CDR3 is TGTGCCAGCAGCTTGGGGGAGTGGGGCTATGGCTACACCTTC.

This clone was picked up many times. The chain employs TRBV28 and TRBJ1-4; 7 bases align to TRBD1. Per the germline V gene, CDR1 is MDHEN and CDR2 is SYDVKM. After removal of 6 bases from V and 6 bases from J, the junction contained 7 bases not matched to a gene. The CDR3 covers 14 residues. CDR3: CASSDGTAYEKLFF. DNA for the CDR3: TGTGCCAGCAGCGACGGGACAGCGTATGAAAAACTGTTTTTT. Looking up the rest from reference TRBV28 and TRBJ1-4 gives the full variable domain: DVKVTQSSRYLVKRTGEKVFLECVQDMDHENMFWYRQDPGLGLRLIYFSYDVKMKEKGDIPEGYSVSREKKERFSLILESASTNQTSMYLCASSDGTAYEKLFFGSGTQLSVL.

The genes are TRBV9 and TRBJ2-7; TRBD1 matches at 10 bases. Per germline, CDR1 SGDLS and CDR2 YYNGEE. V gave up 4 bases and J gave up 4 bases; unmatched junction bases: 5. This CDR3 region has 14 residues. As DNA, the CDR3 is TGTGCCAGCAGCCAGACAGGGGGCGGATACGAGCAGTACTTC. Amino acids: CASSQTGGGYEQYF.

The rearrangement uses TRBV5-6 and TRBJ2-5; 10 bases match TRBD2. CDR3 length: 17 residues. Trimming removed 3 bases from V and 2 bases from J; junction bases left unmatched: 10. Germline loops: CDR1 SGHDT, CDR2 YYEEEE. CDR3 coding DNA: TGTGCCAGCAGCTCCCCCTTAGCGGGGGGCCCGCAAGAGACCCAGTACTTC. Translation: CASSSPLAGGPQETQYF.

This chain's CDR3 is CASSLGRVNTEAFF. The DNA of the CDR3 is TGTGCCAGCAGCTTGGGCAGAGTGAACACTGAAGCTTTCTTT. This chain joins TRBV7-2 and TRBJ1-1; D is unresolved. The CDR3 contains 14 residues. CDR1 and CDR2 (germline): SGHTA, FQGNSA. V lost 3 bases, J lost 0 bases, and 8 bases lay in between.

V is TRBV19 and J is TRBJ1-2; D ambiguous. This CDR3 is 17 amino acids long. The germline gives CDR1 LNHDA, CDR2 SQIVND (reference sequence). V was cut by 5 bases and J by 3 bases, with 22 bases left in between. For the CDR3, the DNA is TGTGCCAGTAGTGTACCGAAAAGTAAGCGACTAGACTATGGCTACACCTTC. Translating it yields CASSVPKSKRLDYGYTF.

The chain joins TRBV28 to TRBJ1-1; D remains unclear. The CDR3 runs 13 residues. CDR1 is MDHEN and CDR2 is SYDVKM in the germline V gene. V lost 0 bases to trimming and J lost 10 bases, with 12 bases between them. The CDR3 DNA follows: TGTGCCAGCAGTTTATGGGTTCTGGAGGTAGCTTTCTTT. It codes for CASSLWVLEVAFF.

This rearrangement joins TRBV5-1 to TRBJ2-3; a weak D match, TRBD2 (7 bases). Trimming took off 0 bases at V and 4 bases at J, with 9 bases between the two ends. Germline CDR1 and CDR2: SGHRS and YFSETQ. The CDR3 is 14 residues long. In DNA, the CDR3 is TGCGCCAGCAGCTTGGAGGGGGGGCCAGATACGCAGTATTTT. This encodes CASSLEGGPDTQYF.

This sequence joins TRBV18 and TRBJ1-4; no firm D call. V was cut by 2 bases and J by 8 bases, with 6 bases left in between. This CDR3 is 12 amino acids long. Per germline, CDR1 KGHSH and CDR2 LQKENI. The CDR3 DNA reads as TGTGCCAGCTCACCAGGCGGCGAAAAACTGTTTTTT. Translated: CASSPGGEKLFF.

CDR3 loop: CASSVRGRVGSPLHF. In DNA, the CDR3 is TGTGCCAGCAGCGTCAGGGGGCGCGTTGGTTCACCCCTCCACTTT. The chain couples TRBV5-4 to TRBJ1-6, with 8 bases that match TRBD1. Germline CDR1 reads SGHNT; CDR2 reads YYREEE (reference sequence). This CDR3 comprises 15 residues. J was trimmed by 9 bases and V by 4 bases; bases with no gene match: 9.

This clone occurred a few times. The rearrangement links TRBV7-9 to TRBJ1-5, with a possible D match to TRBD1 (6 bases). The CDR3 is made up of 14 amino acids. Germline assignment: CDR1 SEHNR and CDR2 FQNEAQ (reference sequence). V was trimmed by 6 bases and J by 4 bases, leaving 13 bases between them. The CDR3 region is CASSLQGKNQPQHF. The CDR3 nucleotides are TGTGCCAGCAGTCTACAGGGAAAGAATCAGCCCCAGCATTTT.

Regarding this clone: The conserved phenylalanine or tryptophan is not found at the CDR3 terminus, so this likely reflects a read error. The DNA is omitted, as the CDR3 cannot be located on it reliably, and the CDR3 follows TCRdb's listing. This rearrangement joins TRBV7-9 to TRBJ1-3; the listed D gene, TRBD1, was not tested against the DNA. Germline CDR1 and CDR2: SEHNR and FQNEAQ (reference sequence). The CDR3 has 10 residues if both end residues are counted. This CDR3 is CASSLVGSQA.

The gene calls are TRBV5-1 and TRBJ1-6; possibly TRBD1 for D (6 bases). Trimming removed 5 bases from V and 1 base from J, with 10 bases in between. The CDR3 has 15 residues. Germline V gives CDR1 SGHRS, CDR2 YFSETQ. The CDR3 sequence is CASSEGGSYNSPLHF. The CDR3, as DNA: TGCGCCAGCAGTGAAGGGGGTTCCTATAATTCACCCCTCCACTTT.

The CDR3 DNA follows: TGTGCCAGCAGTGTCCCCGGGACAGGGAACACTGAAGCTTTCTTT. This translates into CASSVPGTGNTEAFF. J is TRBJ1-1 and V is TRBV25-1, with TRBD1 identical over 8 bases. Germline trimming cut 4 bases from V and 1 base from J; bases unmatched to any gene: 5. CDR3 length: 15 amino acids. CDR1 is MGHDK and CDR2 is SYGVNS in the germline V gene.